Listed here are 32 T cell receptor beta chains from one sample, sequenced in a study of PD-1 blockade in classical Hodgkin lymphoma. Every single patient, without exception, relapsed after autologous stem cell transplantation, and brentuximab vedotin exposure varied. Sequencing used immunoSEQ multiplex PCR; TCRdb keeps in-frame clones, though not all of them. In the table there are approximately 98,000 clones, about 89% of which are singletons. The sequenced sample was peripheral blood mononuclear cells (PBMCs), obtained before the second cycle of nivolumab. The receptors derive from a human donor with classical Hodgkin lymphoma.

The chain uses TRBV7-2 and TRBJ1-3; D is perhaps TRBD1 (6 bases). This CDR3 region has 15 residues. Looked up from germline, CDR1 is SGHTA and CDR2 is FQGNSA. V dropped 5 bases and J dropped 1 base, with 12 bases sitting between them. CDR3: CASSQVQGSGNTIYF. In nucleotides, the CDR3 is TGTGCCAGCAGCCAAGTACAGGGATCTGGAAACACCATATATTTT.

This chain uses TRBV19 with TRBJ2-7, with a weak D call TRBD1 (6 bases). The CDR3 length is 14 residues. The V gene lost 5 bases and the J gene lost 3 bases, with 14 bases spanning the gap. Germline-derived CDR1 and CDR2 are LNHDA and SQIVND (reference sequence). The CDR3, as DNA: TGTGCCAGTAGTCAAACCCAGGGGTTCTACGAGCAGTACTTC. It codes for CASSQTQGFYEQYF. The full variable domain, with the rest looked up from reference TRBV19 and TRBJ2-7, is DGGITQSPKYLFRKEGQNVTLSCEQNLNHDAMYWYRQDPGQGLRLIYYSQIVNDFQKGDIAEGYSVSREKKESFPLTVTSAQKNPTAFYLCASSQTQGFYEQYFGPGTRLTVT.

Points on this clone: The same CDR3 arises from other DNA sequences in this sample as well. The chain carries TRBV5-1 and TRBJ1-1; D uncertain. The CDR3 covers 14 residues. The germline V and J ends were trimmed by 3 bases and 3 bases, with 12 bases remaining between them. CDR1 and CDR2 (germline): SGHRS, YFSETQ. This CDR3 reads CASSSRTGDTEAFF. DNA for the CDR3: TGCGCCAGCAGCTCCCGGACCGGGGACACTGAAGCTTTCTTT. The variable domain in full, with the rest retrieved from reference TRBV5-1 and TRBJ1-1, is KAGVTQTPRYLIKTRGQQVTLSCSPISGHRSVSWYQQTPGQGLQFLFEYFSETQRNKGNFPGRFSGRQFSNSRSEMNVSTLELGDSALYLCASSSRTGDTEAFFGQGTRLTVV.

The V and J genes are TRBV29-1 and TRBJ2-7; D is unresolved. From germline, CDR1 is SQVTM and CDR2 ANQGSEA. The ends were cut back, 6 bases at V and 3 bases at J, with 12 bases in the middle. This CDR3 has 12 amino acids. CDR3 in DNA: TGCAGCGTGGTGGGTTACCGCTACGAGCAGTACTTC. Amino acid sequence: CSVVGYRYEQYF.

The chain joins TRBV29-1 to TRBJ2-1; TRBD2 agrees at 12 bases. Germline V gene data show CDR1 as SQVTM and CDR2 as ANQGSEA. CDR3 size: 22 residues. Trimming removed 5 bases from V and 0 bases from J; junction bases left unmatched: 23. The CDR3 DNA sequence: TGCAGCGTTACCAACCGAGGGACGCCGTACGGACTAGCGGGGAGCTCCTACAATGAGCAGTTCTTC. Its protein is CSVTNRGTPYGLAGSSYNEQFF.

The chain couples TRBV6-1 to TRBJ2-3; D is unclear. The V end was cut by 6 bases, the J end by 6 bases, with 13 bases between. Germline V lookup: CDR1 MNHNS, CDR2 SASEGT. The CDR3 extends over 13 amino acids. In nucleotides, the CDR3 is TGTGCCAGCAGCCCGTCCCCGGTGGATACGCAGTATTTT. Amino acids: CASSPSPVDTQYF.

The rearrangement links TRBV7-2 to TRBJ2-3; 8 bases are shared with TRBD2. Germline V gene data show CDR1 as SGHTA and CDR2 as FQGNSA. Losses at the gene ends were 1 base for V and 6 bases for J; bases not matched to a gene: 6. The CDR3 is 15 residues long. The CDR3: CASSLGSGNTDTQYF. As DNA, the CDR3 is TGTGCCAGCAGCTTAGGTAGCGGGAATACGGATACGCAGTATTTT.

CDR3: CASKGREISPLHF. As DNA, the CDR3 is TGTGCCAGCAAGGGGCGCGAAATATCACCCCTCCACTTT. The chain is built from TRBV6-5 and TRBJ1-6, with a tentative D call TRBD1 (5 bases). Germline lookup yields CDR1 MNHEY and CDR2 SVGAGI. V was cut by 7 bases and J by 10 bases, with 14 bases left in between. The length of the CDR3 is 13 residues.

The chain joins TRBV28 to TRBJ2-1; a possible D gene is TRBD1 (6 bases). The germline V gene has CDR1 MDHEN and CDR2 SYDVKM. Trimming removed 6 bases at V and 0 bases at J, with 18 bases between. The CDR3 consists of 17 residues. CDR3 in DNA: TGTGCCAGCAGGACTTATAAAGGACAGATCTCCTACAATGAGCAGTTCTTC. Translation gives CASRTYKGQISYNEQFF. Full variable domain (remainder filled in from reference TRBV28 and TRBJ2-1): DVKVTQSSRYLVKRTGEKVFLECVQDMDHENMFWYRQDPGLGLRLIYFSYDVKMKEKGDIPEGYSVSREKKERFSLILESASTNQTSMYLCASRTYKGQISYNEQFFGPGTRLTVL.

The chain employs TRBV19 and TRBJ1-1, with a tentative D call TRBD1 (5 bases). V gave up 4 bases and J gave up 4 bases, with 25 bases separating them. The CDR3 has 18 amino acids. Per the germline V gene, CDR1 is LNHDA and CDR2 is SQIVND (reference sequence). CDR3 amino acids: CASSTKRQGIVIVTEAFF. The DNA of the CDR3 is TGTGCCAGTAGTACTAAACGGCAGGGTATAGTCATTGTCACTGAAGCTTTCTTT.

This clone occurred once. The CDR3 loop is CASSPHRQETQYF. CDR3 DNA: TGTGCCAGCAGCCCGCACCGTCAAGAGACCCAGTACTTC. The rearrangement joins TRBV6-5 to TRBJ2-5; D gene ambiguous. Trimming removed 6 bases at V and 2 bases at J, with 10 bases between. Germline-derived CDR1 and CDR2 are MNHEY and SVGAGI. CDR3 length: 13 residues.

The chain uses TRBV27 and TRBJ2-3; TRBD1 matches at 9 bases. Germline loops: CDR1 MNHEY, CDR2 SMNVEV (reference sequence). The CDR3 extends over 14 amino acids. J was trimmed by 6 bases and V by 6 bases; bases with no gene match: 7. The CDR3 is CASRDRGFGDTQYF. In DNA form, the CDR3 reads TGTGCCAGCAGGGACAGGGGTTTTGGTGATACGCAGTATTTT.

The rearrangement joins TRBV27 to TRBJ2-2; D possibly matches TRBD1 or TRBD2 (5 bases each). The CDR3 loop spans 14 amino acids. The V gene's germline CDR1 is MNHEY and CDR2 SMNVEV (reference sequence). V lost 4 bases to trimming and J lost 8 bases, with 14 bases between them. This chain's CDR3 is CASSSGREKGELFF. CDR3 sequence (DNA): TGTGCCAGCAGTTCGGGACGGGAAAAGGGGGAGCTGTTTTTT.

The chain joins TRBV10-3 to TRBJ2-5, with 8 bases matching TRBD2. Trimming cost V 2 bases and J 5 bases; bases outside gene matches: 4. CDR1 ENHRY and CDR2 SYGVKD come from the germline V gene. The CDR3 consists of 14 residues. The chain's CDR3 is CAISERGGKETQYF. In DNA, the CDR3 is TGTGCCATCAGTGAGCGGGGGGGCAAGGAGACCCAGTACTTC.

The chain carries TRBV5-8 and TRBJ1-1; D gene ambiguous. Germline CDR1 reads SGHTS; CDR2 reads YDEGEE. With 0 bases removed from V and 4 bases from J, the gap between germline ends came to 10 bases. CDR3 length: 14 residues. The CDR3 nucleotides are TGTGCCAGCAGCTTGGTTCCCAGCCGCACTGAAGCTTTCTTT. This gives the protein CASSLVPSRTEAFF.

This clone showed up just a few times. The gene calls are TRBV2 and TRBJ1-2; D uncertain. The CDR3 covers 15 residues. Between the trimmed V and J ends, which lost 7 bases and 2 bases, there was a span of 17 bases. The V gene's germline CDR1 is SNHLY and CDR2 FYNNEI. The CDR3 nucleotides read TGTGCCAGCACCGCGTCGGGTGGTGGAAACTATGGCTACACCTTC. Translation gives CASTASGGGNYGYTF.

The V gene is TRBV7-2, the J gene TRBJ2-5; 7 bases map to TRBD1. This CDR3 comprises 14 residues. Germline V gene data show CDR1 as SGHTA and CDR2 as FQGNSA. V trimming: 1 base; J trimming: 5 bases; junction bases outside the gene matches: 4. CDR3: CASSLGTGAETQYF. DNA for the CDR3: TGTGCCAGCAGCTTAGGAACAGGGGCGGAGACCCAGTACTTC.

In DNA form, the CDR3 reads TGTGCCAGCAGCTTGGCTCGATGGGGCGCAGGGGCCAACGTCCTGACTTTC. Protein product: CASSLARWGAGANVLTF. The genes are TRBV5-6 and TRBJ2-6; tentatively, D is TRBD1 (5 bases). V was clipped by 0 bases and J by 4 bases, with 14 bases between them. The CDR3 runs to 17 residues. The germline gives CDR1 SGHDT, CDR2 YYEEEE.

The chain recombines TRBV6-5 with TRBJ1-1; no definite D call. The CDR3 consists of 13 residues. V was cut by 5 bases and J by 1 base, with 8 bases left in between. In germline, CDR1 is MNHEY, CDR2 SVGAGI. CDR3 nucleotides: TGTGCCAGCAGTATTACAGCGAACACTGAAGCTTTCTTT. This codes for CASSITANTEAFF.

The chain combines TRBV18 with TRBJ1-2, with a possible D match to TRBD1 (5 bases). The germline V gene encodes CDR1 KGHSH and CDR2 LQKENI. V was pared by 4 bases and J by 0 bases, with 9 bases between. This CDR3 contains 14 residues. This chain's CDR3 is CASSHDRANYGYTF. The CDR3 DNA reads TGTGCCAGCTCACATGACAGAGCTAACTATGGCTACACCTTC.

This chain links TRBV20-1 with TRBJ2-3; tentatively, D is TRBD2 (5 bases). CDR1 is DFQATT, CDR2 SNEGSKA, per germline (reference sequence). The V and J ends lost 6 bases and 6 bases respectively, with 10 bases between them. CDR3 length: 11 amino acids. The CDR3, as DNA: TGCAGTGCATCTCCGGGGGATACGCAGTATTTT. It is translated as CSASPGDTQYF.

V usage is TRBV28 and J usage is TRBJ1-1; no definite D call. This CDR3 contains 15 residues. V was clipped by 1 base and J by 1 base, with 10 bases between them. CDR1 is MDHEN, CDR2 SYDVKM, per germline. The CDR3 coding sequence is TGTGCCAGCAGTTTATTGGATCGGCGGAACACTGAAGCTTTCTTT. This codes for CASSLLDRRNTEAFF.

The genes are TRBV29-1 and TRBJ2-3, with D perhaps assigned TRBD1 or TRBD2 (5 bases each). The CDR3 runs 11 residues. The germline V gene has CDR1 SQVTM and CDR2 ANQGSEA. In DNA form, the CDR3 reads TGCAGGCAGGGACCCACAGATACGCAGTATTTT. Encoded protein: CRQGPTDTQYF.

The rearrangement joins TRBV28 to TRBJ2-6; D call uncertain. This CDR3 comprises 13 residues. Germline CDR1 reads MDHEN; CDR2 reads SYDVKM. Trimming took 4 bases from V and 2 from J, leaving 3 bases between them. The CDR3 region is CASSYPGANVLTF. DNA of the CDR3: TGTGCCAGCAGTTATCCTGGGGCCAACGTCCTGACTTTC.

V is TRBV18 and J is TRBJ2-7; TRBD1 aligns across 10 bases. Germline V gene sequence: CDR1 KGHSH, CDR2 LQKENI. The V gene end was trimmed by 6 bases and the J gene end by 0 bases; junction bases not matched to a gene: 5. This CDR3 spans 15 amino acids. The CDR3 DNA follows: TGTGCCAGCTCGAGTAGACAGGGGGCCTCCTACGAGCAGTACTTC. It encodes CASSSRQGASYEQYF.

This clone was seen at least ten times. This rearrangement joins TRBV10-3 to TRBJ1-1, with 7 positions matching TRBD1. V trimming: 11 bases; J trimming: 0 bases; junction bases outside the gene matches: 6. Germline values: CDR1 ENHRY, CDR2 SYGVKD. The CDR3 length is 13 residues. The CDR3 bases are TGTGCCCGACCGGGACAGTTGAACACTGAAGCTTTCTTT. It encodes CARPGQLNTEAFF.

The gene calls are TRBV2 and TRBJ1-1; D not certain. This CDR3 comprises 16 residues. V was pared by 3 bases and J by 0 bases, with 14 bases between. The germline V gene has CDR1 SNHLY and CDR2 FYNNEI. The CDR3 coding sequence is TGTGCCAGCAGTGAGTTACAGACCATTATGAACACTGAAGCTTTCTTT. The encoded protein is CASSELQTIMNTEAFF.

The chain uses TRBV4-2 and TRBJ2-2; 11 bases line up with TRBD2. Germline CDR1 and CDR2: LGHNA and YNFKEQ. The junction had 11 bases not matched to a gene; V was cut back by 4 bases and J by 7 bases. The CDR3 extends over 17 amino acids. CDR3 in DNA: TGTGCCAGCAGCCGAACCACTAGCGGGAGTACTGACGGGGAGCTGTTTTTT. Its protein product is CASSRTTSGSTDGELFF.

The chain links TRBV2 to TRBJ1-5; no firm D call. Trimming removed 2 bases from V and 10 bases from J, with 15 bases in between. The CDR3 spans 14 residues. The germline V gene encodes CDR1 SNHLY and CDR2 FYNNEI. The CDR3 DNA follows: TGTGCCAGCAGTGAACTGGCCCCCCCGGTACCCCAGCATTTT. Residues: CASSELAPPVPQHF.

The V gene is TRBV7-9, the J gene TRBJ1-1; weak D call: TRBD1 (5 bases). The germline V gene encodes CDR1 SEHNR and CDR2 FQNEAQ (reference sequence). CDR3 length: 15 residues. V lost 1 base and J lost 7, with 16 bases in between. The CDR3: CASSLGSGQGGEAFF. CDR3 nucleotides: TGTGCCAGCAGCTTAGGGTCCGGCCAGGGAGGTGAAGCTTTCTTT.

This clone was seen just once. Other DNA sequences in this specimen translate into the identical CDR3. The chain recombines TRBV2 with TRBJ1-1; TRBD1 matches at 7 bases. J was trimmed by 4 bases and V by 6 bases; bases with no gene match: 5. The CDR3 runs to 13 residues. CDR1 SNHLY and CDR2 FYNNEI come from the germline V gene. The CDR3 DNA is TGTGCCAGCAGGGACAGGCCTGGCACTGAAGCTTTCTTT. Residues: CASRDRPGTEAFF.

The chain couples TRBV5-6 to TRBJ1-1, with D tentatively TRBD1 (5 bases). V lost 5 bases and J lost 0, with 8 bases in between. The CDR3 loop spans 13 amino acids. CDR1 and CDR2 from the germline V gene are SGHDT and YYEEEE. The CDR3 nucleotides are TGTGCCAGCAGTTCGACAGTGAACACTGAAGCTTTCTTT. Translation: CASSSTVNTEAFF.